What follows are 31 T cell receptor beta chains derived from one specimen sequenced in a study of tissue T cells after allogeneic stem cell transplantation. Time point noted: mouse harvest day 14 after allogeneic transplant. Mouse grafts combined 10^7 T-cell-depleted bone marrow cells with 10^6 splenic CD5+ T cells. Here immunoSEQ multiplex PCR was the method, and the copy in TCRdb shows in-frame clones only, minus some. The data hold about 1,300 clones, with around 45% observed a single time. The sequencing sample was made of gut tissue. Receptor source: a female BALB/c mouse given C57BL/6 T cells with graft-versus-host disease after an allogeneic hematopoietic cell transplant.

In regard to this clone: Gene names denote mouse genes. The CDR3 reads CASSLRESQDTQYF. The sequenced CDR3 bases are TGTGCCAGCAGTCTGAGGGAAAGCCAAGACACCCAGTAC. This chain joins TRBV26 and TRBJ2-5; D is undetermined. Sequencing ends 1 residue short of the CDR3 end; the germline J gene provides the rest. Trimming shortened V by 2 bases and J by 2 bases, and 8 bases separated the two germline ends. The CDR3 extends over 14 amino acids. Per the germline V gene, CDR1 is KGHPV and CDR2 is FQNQEV (reference sequence).

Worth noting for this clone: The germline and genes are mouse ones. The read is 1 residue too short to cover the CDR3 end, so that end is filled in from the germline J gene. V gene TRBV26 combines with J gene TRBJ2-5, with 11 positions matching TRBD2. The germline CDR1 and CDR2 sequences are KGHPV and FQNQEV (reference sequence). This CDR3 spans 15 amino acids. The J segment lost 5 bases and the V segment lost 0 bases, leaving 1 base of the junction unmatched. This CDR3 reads CASSLSGLGGDTQYF. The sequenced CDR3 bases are TGTGCCAGCAGTCTGTCTGGACTGGGGGGAGACACCCAGTAC.

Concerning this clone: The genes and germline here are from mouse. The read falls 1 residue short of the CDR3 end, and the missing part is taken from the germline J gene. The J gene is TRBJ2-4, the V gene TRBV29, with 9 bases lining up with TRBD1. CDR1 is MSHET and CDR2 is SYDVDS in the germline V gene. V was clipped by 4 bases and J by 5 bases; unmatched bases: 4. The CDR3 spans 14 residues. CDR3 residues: CASSYPGQGNTLYF. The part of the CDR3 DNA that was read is TGTGCTAGCAGTTACCCGGGACAGGGAAACACCTTGTAC.

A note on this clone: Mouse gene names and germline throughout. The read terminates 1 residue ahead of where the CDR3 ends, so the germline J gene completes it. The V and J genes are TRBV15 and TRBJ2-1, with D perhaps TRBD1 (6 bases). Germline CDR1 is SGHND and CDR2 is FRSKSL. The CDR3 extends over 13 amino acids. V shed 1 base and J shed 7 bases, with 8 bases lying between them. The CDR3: CASSLGRGAEQFF. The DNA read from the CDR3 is TGTGCCAGCAGTTTAGGGAGGGGGGCTGAGCAGTTC. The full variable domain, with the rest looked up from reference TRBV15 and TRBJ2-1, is DAGVTQTPRHEVAEKGQTIILKCEPVSGHNDLFWYRQTKIQGLELLSYFRSKSLMEDGGAFKDRFKAEMLNSSFSTLKIQPTEPKDSAVYLCASSLGRGAEQFFGPGTRLTVL.

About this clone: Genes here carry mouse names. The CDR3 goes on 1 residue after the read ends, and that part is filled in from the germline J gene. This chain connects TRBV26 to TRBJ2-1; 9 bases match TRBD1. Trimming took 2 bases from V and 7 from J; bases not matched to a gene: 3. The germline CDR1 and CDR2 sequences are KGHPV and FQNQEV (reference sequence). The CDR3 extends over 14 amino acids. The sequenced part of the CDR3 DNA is TGTGCCAGCAGTCTGACAGGGGGCGGAGCTGAGCAGTTC. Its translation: CASSLTGGGAEQF. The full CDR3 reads CASSLTGGGAEQFF.

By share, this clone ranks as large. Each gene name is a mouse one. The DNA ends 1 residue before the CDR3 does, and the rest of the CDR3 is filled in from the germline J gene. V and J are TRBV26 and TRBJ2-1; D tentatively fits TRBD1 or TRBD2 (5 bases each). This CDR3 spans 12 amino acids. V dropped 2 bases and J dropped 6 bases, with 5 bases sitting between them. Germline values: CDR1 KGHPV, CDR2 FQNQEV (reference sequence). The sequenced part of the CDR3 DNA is TGTGCCAGCAGTCTGGGGGCTGCTGAGCAGTTC. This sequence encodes CASSLGAAEQF. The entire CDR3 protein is CASSLGAAEQFF.

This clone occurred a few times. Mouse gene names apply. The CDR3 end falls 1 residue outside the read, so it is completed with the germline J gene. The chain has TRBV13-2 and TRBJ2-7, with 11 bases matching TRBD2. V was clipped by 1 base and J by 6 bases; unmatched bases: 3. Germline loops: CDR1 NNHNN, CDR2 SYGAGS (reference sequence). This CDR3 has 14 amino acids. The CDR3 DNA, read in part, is TGTGCCAGCGGTGATTACGACTGGGGGGGTGAACAGTAC. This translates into CASGDYDWGGEQY. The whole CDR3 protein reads CASGDYDWGGEQYF.

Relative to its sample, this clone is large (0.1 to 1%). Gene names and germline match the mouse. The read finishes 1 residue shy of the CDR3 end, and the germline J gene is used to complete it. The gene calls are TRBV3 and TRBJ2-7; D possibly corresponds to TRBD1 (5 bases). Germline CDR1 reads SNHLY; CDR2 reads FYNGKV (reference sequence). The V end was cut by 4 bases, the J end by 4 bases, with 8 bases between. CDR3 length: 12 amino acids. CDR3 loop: CASSSGHYEQYF. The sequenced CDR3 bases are TGTGCCAGCAGCTCCGGACATTATGAACAGTAC. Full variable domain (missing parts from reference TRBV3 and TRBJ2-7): GPKVLQIPSHQIIDMGQMVTLNCDPVSNHLYFYWYKQILGQQMEFLVNFYNGKVMEKSKLFKDQFSVERPDGSYFTLKIQPTALEDSAVYFCASSSGHYEQYFGPGTRLTVL.

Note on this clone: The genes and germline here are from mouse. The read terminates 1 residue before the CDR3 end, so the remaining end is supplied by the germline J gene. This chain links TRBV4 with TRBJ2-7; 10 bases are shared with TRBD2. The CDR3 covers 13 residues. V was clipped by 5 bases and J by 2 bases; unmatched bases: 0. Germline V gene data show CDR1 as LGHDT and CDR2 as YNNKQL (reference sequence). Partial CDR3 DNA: TGTGCCAGCAGCGACTGGGGGGCCTATGAACAGTAC. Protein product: CASSDWGAYEQY. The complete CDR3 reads CASSDWGAYEQYF.

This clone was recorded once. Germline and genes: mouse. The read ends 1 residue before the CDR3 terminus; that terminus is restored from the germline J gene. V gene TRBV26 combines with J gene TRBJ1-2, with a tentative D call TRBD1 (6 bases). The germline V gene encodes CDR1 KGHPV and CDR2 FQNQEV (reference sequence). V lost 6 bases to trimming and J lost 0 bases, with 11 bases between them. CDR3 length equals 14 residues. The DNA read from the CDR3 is TGTGCCAGCAGCCTAGGGGGTCCAAACTCCGACTACACC. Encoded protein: CASSLGGPNSDYT. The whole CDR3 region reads CASSLGGPNSDYTF.

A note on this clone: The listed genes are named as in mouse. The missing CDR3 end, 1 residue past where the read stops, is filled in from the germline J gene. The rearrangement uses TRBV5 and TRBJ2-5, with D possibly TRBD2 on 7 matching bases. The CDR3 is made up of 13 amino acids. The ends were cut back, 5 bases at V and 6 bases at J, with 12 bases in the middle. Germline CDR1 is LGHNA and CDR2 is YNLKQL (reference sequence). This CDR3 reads CASSTGGLDTQYF. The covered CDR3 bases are TGTGCCAGCAGCACCGGGGGGCTGGACACCCAGTAC.

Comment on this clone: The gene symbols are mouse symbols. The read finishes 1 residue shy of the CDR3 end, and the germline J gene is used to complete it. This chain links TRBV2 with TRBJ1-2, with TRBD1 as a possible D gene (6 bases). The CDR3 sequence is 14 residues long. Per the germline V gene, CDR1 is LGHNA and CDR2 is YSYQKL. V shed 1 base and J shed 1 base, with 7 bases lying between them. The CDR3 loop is CASSQAQGNSDYTF. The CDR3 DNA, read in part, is TGTGCCAGCAGCCAAGCACAGGGAAACTCCGACTACACC.

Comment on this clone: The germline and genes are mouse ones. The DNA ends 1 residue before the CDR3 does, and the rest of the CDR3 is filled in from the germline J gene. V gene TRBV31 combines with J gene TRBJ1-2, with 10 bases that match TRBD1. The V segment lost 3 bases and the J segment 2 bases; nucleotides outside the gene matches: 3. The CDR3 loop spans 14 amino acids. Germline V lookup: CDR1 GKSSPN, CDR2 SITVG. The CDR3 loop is CAWRRQGANSDYTF. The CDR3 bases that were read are TGTGCCTGGAGGCGACAGGGGGCGAACTCCGACTACACC.

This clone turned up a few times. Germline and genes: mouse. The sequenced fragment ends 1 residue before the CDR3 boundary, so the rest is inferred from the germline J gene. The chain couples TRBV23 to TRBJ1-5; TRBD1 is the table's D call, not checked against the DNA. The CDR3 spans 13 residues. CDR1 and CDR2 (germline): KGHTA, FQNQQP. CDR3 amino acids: CSSSRRDNQAPLF. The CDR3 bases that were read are TGCTCCAGCAGTCGGAGGGACAACCAGGCTCCGCTT.

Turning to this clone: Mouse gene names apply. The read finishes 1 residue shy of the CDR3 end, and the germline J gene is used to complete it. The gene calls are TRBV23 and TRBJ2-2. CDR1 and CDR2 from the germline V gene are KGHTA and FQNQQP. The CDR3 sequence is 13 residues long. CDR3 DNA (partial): TGCTCCAGCAGTCCGCAAAACACCGGGCAGCTCTAC. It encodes CSSSPQNTGQLY. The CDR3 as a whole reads CSSSPQNTGQLYF.

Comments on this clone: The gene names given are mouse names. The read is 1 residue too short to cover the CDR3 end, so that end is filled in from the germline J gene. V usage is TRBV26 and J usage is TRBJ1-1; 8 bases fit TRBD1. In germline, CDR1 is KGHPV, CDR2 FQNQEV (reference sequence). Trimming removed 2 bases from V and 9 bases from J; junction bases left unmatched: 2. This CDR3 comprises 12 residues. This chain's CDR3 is CASSLNRGKVFF. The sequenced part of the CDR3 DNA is TGTGCCAGCAGTCTGAACAGGGGGAAAGTCTTC.

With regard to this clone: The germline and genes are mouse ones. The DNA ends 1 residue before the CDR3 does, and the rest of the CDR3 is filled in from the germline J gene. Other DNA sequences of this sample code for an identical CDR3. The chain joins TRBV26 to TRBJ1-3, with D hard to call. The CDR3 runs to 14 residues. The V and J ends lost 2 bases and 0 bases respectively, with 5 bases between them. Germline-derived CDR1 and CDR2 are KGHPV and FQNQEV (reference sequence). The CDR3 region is CASSLLDSGNTLYF. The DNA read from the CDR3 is TGTGCCAGCAGTCTGCTCGATTCTGGAAATACGCTCTAT.

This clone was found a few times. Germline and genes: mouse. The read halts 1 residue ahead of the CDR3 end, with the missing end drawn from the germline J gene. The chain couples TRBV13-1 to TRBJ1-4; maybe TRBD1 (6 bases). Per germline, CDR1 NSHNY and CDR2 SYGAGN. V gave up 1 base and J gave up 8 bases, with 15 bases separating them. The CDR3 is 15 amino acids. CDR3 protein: CASSDRGGAGERLFF. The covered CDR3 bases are TGTGCCAGCAGTGATCGCGGGGGGGCGGGAGAAAGATTATTT.

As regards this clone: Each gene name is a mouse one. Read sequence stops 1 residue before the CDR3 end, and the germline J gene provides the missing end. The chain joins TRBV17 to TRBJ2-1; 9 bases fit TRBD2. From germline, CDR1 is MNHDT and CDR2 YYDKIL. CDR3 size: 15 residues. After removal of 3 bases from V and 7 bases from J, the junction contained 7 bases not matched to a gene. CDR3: CASSRWGGAGAEQFF. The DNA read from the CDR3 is TGTGCTAGCAGTAGGTGGGGGGGCGCGGGAGCTGAGCAGTTC.

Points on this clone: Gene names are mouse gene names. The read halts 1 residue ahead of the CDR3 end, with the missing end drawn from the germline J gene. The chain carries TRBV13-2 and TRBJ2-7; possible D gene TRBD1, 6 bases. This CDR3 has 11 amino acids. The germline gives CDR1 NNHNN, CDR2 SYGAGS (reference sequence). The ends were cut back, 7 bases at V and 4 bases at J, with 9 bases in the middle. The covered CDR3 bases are TGTGCCAGCAGGACAGCATATGAACAGTAC. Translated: CASRTAYEQY. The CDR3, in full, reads CASRTAYEQYF.

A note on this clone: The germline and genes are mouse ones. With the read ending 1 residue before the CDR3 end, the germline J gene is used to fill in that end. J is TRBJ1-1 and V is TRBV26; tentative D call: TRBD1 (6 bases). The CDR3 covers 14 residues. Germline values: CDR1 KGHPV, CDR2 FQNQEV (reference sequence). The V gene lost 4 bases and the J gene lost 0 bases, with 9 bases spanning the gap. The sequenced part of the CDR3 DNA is TGTGCCAGCAGTCGGGGACAAGCAAACACAGAAGTCTTC. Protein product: CASSRGQANTEVF. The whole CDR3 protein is CASSRGQANTEVFF.

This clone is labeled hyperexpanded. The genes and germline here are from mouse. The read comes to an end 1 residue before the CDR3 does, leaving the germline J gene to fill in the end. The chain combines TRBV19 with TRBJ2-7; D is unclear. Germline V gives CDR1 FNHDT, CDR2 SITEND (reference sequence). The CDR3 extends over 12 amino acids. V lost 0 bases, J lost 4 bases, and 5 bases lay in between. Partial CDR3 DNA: TGTGCCAGCAGTATAGGCAATTATGAACAGTAC. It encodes CASSIGNYEQY. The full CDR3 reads CASSIGNYEQYF.

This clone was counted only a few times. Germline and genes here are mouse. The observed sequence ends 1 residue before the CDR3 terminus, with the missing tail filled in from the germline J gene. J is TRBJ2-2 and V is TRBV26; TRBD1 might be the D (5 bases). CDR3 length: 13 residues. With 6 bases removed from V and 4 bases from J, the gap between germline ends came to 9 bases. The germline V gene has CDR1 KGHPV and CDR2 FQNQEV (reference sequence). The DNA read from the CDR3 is TGTGCCAGCAGGGCAGGGTTCACCGGGCAGCTCTAC. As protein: CASRAGFTGQLY. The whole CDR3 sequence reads CASRAGFTGQLYF. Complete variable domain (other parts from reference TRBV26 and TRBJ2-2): NSKVIQTPRYLVKGQGQKAKMRCIPEKGHPVVFWYQQNKNNEFKFLINFQNQEVLQQIDMTEKRFSAECPSNSPCSLEIQSSEAGDSALYLCASRAGFTGQLYFGEGSKLTVL.

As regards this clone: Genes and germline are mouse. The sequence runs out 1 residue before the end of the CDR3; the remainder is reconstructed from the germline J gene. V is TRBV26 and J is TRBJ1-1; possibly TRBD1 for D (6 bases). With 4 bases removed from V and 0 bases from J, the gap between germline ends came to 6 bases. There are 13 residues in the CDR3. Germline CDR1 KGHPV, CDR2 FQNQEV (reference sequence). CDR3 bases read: TGTGCCAGCAGTCCAGGGGCAAACACAGAAGTCTTC. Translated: CASSPGANTEVF. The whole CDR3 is CASSPGANTEVFF.

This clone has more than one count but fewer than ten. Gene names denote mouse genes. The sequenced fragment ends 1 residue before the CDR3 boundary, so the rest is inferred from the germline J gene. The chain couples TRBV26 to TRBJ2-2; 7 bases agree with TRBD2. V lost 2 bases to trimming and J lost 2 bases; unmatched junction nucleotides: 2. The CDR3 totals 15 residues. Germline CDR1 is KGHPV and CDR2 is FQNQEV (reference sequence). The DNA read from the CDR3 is TGTGCCAGCAGTCTGGGGGGGGTCAACACCGGGCAGCTCTAC. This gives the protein CASSLGGVNTGQLY. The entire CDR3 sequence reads CASSLGGVNTGQLYF.

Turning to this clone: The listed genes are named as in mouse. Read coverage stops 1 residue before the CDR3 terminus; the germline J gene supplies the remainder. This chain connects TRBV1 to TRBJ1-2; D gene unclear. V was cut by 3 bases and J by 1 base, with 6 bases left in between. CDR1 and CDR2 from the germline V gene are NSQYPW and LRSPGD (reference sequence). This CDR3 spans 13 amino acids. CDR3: CTCSAHRNSDYTF. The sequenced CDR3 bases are TGCACCTGCAGTGCCCACAGAAACTCCGACTACACC.

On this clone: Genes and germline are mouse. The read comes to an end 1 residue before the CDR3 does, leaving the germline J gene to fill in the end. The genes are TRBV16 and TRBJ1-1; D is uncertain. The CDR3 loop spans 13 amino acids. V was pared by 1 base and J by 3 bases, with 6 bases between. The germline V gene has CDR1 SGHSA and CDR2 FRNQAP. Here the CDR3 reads CASSLGGHTEVFF. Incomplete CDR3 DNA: TGTGCAAGCAGCTTAGGAGGGCACACAGAAGTCTTC.

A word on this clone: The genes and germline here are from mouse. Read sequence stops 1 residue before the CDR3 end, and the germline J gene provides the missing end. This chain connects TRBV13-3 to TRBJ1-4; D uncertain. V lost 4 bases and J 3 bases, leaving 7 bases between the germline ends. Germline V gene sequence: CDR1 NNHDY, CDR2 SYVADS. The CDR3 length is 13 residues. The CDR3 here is CASSRDPNERLFF. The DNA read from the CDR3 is TGTGCCAGCAGTAGGGATCCCAACGAAAGATTATTT.

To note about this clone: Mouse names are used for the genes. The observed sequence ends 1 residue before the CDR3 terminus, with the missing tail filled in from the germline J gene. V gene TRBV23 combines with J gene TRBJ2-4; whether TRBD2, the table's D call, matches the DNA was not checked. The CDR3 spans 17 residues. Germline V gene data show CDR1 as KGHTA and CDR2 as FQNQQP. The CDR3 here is CSSSQSLGGRDQNTLYF. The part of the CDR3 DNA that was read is TGCTCCAGCAGTCAATCTCTGGGGGGGCGCGATCAAAACACCTTGTAC.

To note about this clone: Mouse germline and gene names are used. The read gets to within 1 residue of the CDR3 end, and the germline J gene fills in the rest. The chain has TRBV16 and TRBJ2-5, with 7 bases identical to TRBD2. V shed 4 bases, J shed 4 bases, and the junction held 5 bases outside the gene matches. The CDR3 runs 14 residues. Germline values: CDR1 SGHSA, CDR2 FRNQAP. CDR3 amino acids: CASSSPGGEDTQYF. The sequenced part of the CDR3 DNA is TGTGCAAGCAGCTCCCCTGGGGGAGAAGACACCCAGTAC. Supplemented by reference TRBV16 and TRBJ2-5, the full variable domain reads NAGVIQTPRHKVTGKGQEATLWCEPISGHSAVFWYRQTIVQGLEFLTYFRNQAPIDDSGMPKERFSAQMPNQSHSTLKIQSTQPQDSAVYLCASSSPGGEDTQYFGPGTRLLVL.

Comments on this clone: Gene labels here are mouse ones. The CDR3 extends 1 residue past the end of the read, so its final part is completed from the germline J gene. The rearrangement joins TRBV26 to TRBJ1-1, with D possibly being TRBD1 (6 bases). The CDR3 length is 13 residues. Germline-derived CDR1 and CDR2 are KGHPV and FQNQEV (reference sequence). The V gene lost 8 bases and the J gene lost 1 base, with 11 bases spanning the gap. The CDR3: CASEGHLNTEVFF. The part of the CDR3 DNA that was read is TGTGCCAGCGAGGGACACCTAAACACAGAAGTCTTC.